These 9 T cell receptor beta chains originate from one sample sequenced in a study of metastatic and nonmetastatic thyroid tumors. All patients reached thyroid surgery having received no treatment beforehand. TCRdb re-called clones via MiXCR from the PCR reads. The sample includes tens of thousands of clones, 23% of them seen just once. Sequencing was performed on blood. The receptors originated from a female donor with papillary thyroid cancer or a benign thyroid nodule (not recorded which). Some clones in this sample may be carry-over from other donors' samples.

V is TRBV3-1 and J is TRBJ2-2; 8 bases are a match to TRBD1. Germline CDR1 and CDR2: LGHDT and YNNKEL (reference sequence). CDR3 length: 14 amino acids. J was trimmed by 5 bases and V by 4 bases; bases with no gene match: 3. The CDR3 DNA sequence: TGTGCCAGCAGCCCCCGACAGGGGACCGGGGAGCTGTTTTTT. Its protein product is CASSPRQGTGELFF.

This clone was found many times. This chain links TRBV10-3 with TRBJ1-1, with D unresolved. Trimming removed 5 bases at V and 5 bases at J, with 12 bases between. The CDR3 contains 13 residues. Per germline, CDR1 ENHRY and CDR2 SYGVKD. CDR3 in DNA: TGTGCCATCAGTCTCGAGGTTCGAACTGAAGCTTTCTTT. Amino acids: CAISLEVRTEAFF.

By share, this clone ranks as medium-sized (0.01 to 0.1%). This chain joins TRBV7-3 and TRBJ2-2, with D hard to call. This CDR3 is 12 amino acids long. The germline V and J ends were trimmed by 4 bases and 7 bases, with 7 bases remaining between them. Germline lookup yields CDR1 SGHTA and CDR2 FQGTGA. The CDR3: CASSSSIGELFF. As DNA, the CDR3 is TGTGCCAGCAGCTCAAGCATCGGGGAGCTGTTTTTT.

The table lists this clone with many counts. The chain is built from TRBV19 and TRBJ1-5, with TRBD1 as a possible D gene (5 bases). This CDR3 region has 17 residues. The V gene lost 3 bases and the J gene lost 0 bases, with 15 bases spanning the gap. The germline V gene has CDR1 LNHDA and CDR2 SQIVND (reference sequence). For the CDR3, the DNA is TGTGCCAGTAGTATTCTAAGACAGACAAATAGCAATCAGCCCCAGCATTTT. It translates to CASSILRQTNSNQPQHF.

Turning to this clone: An end of the junction does not agree with germline; a read error may underlie this. The V and J genes are TRBV7-6 and TRBJ2-6; 8 nucleotides agree with TRBD2. This CDR3 region has 16 residues. Looked up from germline, CDR1 is SGHVS and CDR2 is FNYEAQ. CDR3 loop: CASSKTGGVGDNVLTF. In DNA, the CDR3 is TGTGCCAGCAGCAAGACCGGGGGGGTAGGGGACAACGTCCTGACTTTC.

The chain combines TRBV4-2 with TRBJ2-7; D may be TRBD2 (6 bases). Trimming pared 3 bases from V and 5 bases from J, leaving 17 bases between. The CDR3 runs to 15 residues. From germline, CDR1 is LGHNA and CDR2 YNFKEQ. This CDR3 is CASSQLPGESHEQYF. DNA for the CDR3: TGTGCCAGCAGCCAGCTCCCGGGGGAGAGCCACGAGCAGTACTTC.

This clone was observed many times. This rearrangement joins TRBV20-1 to TRBJ2-7; 7 nucleotides align to TRBD1. Germline CDR1 reads DFQATT; CDR2 reads SNEGSKA (reference sequence). There are 13 residues in the CDR3. J was trimmed by 0 bases and V by 5 bases; bases with no gene match: 4. CDR3 sequence: CSAATGDSYEQYF. As DNA, the CDR3 is TGCAGTGCTGCTACAGGGGACTCCTACGAGCAGTACTTC.

This clone was seen more than once but under ten times. The V gene is TRBV4-1, the J gene TRBJ1-4; maybe TRBD1 (6 bases). The germline V gene has CDR1 MGHRA and CDR2 YSYEKL. There are 15 residues in the CDR3. Between the trimmed V and J ends, which lost 7 bases and 0 bases, there was a span of 12 bases. CDR3 nucleotide sequence: TGCGCCAGCATCCTAGAGGGGGCAACTAATGAAAAACTGTTTTTT. Protein: CASILEGATNEKLFF.

About this clone itself: The junction departs from germline at one end; a sequencing error may be responsible. The CDR3 DNA reads TGCGCCAGCAGCCTATATTACAGTGGTACAGGTGAGCAGGTCTTC. Translation: CASSLYYSGTGEQVF. V gene TRBV4-1 combines with J gene TRBJ2-1; possible D gene TRBD1, 5 bases. CDR1 is MGHRA, CDR2 YSYEKL, per germline. The CDR3 sequence is 15 residues long.